This TCR beta chain was sequenced during a study of control samples from healthy donors and cancer patients. Sequenced by immunoSEQ multiplex PCR; TCRdb stores in-frame clones only, minus some. The sample consists of about 54,000 clones, 95% to 97% of them appearing once. This clone was counted a single time. Compared with germline, one end of the junction differs, possibly owing to a read error. The source material was blood. The receptor was isolated from a woman aged 30 to 39 in good health.

CDR3 loop: CASSEAGAAEF. CDR3 DNA: TGTGCCAGCAGTGAAGCTGGGGCAGCCGAATTC. V usage is TRBV6-1 and J usage is TRBJ1-2; D may be TRBD1 (5 bases). The CDR3 extends over 11 amino acids. Per the germline V gene, CDR1 is MNHNS and CDR2 is SASEGT.